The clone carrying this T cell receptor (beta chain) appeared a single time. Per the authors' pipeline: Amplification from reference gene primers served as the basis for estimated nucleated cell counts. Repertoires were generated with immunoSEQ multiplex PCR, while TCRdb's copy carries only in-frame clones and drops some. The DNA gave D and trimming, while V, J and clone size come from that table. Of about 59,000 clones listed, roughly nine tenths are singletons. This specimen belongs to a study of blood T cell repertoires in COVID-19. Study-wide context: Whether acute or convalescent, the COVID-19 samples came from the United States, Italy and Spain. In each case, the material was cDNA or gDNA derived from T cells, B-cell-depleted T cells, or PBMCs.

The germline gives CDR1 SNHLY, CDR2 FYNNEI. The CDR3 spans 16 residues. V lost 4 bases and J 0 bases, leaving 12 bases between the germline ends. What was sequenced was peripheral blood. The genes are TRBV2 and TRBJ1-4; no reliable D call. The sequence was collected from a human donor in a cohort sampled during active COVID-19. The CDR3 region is CASSVRLGTTNEKLFF. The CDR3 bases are TGTGCCAGCAGTGTTCGTTTGGGCACAACTAATGAAAAACTGTTTTTT.